Below are 18 T cell receptor beta chains sequenced from a single sample in a study of Ad26.COV2.S vaccination and SARS-CoV-2 variants. Using immunoSEQ multiplex PCR, the repertoire was profiled, and TCRdb retains in-frame clones only, with some absent. The sample records hundreds of thousands of clones, roughly 90% being singletons. This sample's treatment: about 20 received Ad26.COV2.S at low or high dose, single or two shots; about 5 received placebo; per-sample allocation not given. Day 63 after the first injection of vaccine or placebo was the sampling time. The material was peripheral blood, obtained in a trial of Ad26.COV2.S vaccine versus placebo. The receptor set was obtained from a person aged 18-65 years who received the Ad26.COV2.S COVID-19 vaccine or a placebo.

This clone was picked up one time. The chain employs TRBV23-1 and TRBJ1-5; possibly TRBD1 for D (6 bases). TRBV23-1 is noted as an ORF with a role that remains uncertain. Trimming removed 6 bases at V and 7 bases at J, with 13 bases between. The CDR3 has 13 amino acids. In DNA form, the CDR3 reads TGCGCCAGCAGGGGAGGGGGGCGGCAGCCCCAGCATTTT. This encodes CASRGGGRQPQHF.

V and J are TRBV24-1 and TRBJ2-1; D possibly corresponds to TRBD2 (6 bases). V gave up 5 bases and J gave up 9 bases, with 13 bases separating them. CDR3 length: 13 amino acids. Germline V CDR1 and CDR2: KGHDR, SFDVKD. This chain's CDR3 is CATSGGLFTEQFF. CDR3 DNA sequence: TGTGCCACCAGTGGGGGACTGTTTACTGAGCAGTTCTTC.

The chain is built from TRBV19 and TRBJ2-3; D ambiguous. CDR3 size: 15 residues. Per the germline V gene, CDR1 is LNHDA and CDR2 is SQIVND (reference sequence). Trimming pared 4 bases from V and 1 base from J, leaving 12 bases between. The CDR3 region has the DNA TGTGCCAGTAGTAATACAGAGCCCCGCACAGATACGCAGTATTTT. It is translated as CASSNTEPRTDTQYF.

The J gene is TRBJ2-2, the V gene TRBV5-1; 7 nucleotides match TRBD1. Germline V gives CDR1 SGHRS, CDR2 YFSETQ. The CDR3 spans 15 residues. V dropped 4 bases and J dropped 1; count of bases not matched to a gene: 4. CDR3 residues: CASSTGQRNTGELFF. The CDR3 DNA is TGCGCCAGCAGCACGGGACAGAGGAACACCGGGGAGCTGTTTTTT.

The sample holds a few counts of this clone. The rearrangement links TRBV19 to TRBJ1-1; D remains ambiguous. The V gene's germline CDR1 is LNHDA and CDR2 SQIVND (reference sequence). Trimming stripped 3 bases from V and 0 bases from J, with 17 bases between. The CDR3 has 17 amino acids. The CDR3 loop reads CASSIHGGEPMNTEAFF. In DNA, the CDR3 is TGTGCCAGTAGTATTCACGGCGGCGAACCTATGAACACTGAAGCTTTCTTT.

The chain carries TRBV11-2 and TRBJ2-7; tentatively, D is TRBD2 (6 bases). CDR3 length equals 12 residues. Trimming cost V 5 bases and J 4 bases, with 9 bases left between them. Germline V gene lookup returns CDR1 SGHAT and CDR2 FQNNGV. CDR3 coding DNA: TGTGCCAGCAGCCCGGGACTTTACGAGCAGTACTTC. Amino acids: CASSPGLYEQYF.

V usage is TRBV4-1 and J usage is TRBJ1-1; no definite D call. Germline V gene data show CDR1 as MGHRA and CDR2 as YSYEKL. Between the trimmed V and J ends, which lost 1 base and 6 bases, there was a span of 3 bases. The CDR3 is 11 residues long. The CDR3 spells CASSQGPEAFF. Written as DNA, the CDR3 is TGCGCCAGCAGCCAAGGGCCTGAAGCTTTCTTT.

The chain uses TRBV6-5 and TRBJ1-6; 7 nucleotides line up with TRBD1. Trimming took 6 bases from V and 3 from J; bases not matched to a gene: 5. CDR3 length: 15 residues. Germline CDR1 is MNHEY and CDR2 is SVGAGI. Here the CDR3 reads CASRRQGNYNSPLHF. CDR3 sequence (DNA): TGTGCCAGCAGGAGACAGGGCAACTATAATTCACCCCTCCACTTT.

The V call is TRBV28, the J call TRBJ2-5, with 10 bases lining up with TRBD2. The V gene's germline CDR1 is MDHEN and CDR2 SYDVKM. CDR3 size: 16 residues. Germline trimming cut 5 bases from V and 5 bases from J; bases unmatched to any gene: 11. The CDR3 region has the DNA TGTGCCAGCAGTCTCCTCCCACTAGCGGGGAGGGAGACCCAGTACTTC. Protein product: CASSLLPLAGRETQYF.

This chain joins TRBV6-5 and TRBJ2-7; perhaps TRBD1 as D (6 bases). CDR3 size: 14 residues. Germline-derived CDR1 and CDR2 are MNHEY and SVGAGI. The V end was cut by 2 bases, the J end by 0 bases, with 8 bases between. CDR3 bases: TGTGCCAGCAGTTACAGGGGGTACTCCTACGAGCAGTACTTC. Amino acids: CASSYRGYSYEQYF.

This chain links TRBV27 with TRBJ1-2; D is possibly TRBD1 (5 bases). The CDR3 has 14 residues. Germline V lookup: CDR1 MNHEY, CDR2 SMNVEV (reference sequence). V was cut by 5 bases and J by 2 bases, with 12 bases left in between. The CDR3 protein is CASSARDGNYGYTF. CDR3 nucleotide sequence: TGTGCCAGCAGTGCCCGGGACGGCAACTATGGCTACACCTTC.

V usage is TRBV7-2 and J usage is TRBJ1-6; no definite D call. CDR3 length: 15 residues. V shed 1 base and J shed 10 bases, with 14 bases lying between them. Germline V CDR1 and CDR2: SGHTA, FQGNSA. This CDR3 reads CASSLVSGVKSPLHF. The DNA for the CDR3 is TGTGCCAGCAGCTTAGTGTCAGGTGTAAAGTCACCCCTCCACTTT.

The genes are TRBV29-1 and TRBJ2-4; D might be TRBD1 or TRBD2, each matching 5 bases. Germline V gene lookup returns CDR1 SQVTM and CDR2 ANQGSEA. The CDR3 runs 15 residues. V was shortened by 6 bases and J by 5 bases, with 20 bases between the two germline ends. The CDR3 reads CSVIPGSRGQNIQYF. DNA for the CDR3: TGCAGCGTGATCCCGGGGTCGAGGGGTCAAAACATTCAGTACTTC.

This clone appeared a few times. V is TRBV5-1 and J is TRBJ2-3; TRBD1 agrees at 10 bases. This CDR3 is built from 15 residues. CDR1 is SGHRS and CDR2 is YFSETQ in the germline V gene. Losses at the gene ends were 4 bases for V and 7 bases for J; bases not matched to a gene: 9. CDR3 in DNA: TGCGCCAGCAGCATAACCGGGACAGGGGTGAATACGCAGTATTTT. This codes for CASSITGTGVNTQYF.

This clone was counted between two and nine times. The J gene is TRBJ1-2, the V gene TRBV6-5; D gene ambiguous. The germline gives CDR1 MNHEY, CDR2 SVGAGI. The CDR3 loop spans 12 amino acids. V was pared by 8 bases and J by 4 bases, with 11 bases between. CDR3 amino acids: CASLGWGYGYTF. CDR3 sequence (DNA): TGTGCCAGCCTGGGGTGGGGCTATGGCTACACCTTC.

The rearrangement links TRBV27 to TRBJ2-5; the D gene is possibly TRBD1 (6 bases). Germline V CDR1 and CDR2: MNHEY, SMNVEV (reference sequence). The CDR3 contains 14 residues. Deletions cut 4 bases from V and 2 bases from J, with 11 bases between. In DNA form, the CDR3 reads TGTGCCAGCAGTTCAACAGGGCCTCAAGAGACCCAGTACTTC. Encoded protein: CASSSTGPQETQYF.

This chain uses TRBV6-5 with TRBJ2-5; no firm D call. Germline values: CDR1 MNHEY, CDR2 SVGAGI. Trimming took 6 bases from V and 2 from J, leaving 4 bases between them. This CDR3 is built from 11 residues. The CDR3: CASSLQETQYF. For the CDR3, the DNA is TGTGCCAGCAGCCTTCAAGAGACCCAGTACTTC.

The chain combines TRBV18 with TRBJ2-7, with D hard to call. This CDR3 region has 13 residues. Germline CDR1 and CDR2: KGHSH and LQKENI. Trimming stripped 1 base from V and 6 bases from J, with 10 bases between. CDR3 region: CASSPRAQGEQYF. Here the CDR3 DNA reads TGTGCCAGCTCACCACGTGCACAAGGCGAGCAGTACTTC.